This T cell receptor beta chain came from a study of early T cells in non-severe SARS-CoV-2 infection (dated by TCRdb to the early 2020s). Context from the whole study: TCR sequencing used bulk RNA from unsorted whole blood, so alpha and beta chains could not be paired. Study-wide findings and limitations: Matching against VDJdb was skewed toward anti-spike CD8 responses, likely underestimated virus-specific expansions, and missed private and CD4 specificities.

Library preparation was by 5' RACE. TCRdb lists the instrument as NextSeq 500. The TCR library protocol attached unique molecular identifiers to individual cDNA molecules to correct for sequencing error and PCR bias. Both TCR alpha and beta chains were sequenced, and tight co-correlation was observed between alpha and beta sequence abundances in each sample. The study's own analysis went as follows. Decombinator V4 was used to annotate TCR sequences for V gene, J gene and CDR3. TCRs were defined as expanded if a significant change between any two time points was detected under a Poisson model with p below 0.0001. TCR abundances were normalised to the total number of TCRs sequenced per sample and were expressed as counts per million. TRAV1-2 paired with TRAJ12, TRAJ20 or TRAJ33 defined MAIT TCRs, while TRAV10 paired with TRAJ18 defined iNKT TCRs. VDJdb, accessed on 1 November 2021, was searched for TCRs annotated for CMV, EBV and SARS-CoV-2, and TCRs annotated for more than one antigen were excluded. The public sequencing data were trimmed at Q25 with fastp and processed into clonotypes with MiXCR by TCRdb, which kept only in-frame beta chains. Duplicate CDR3 protein sequences are folded into a single record with the most common DNA and genes. These V and J calls are TCRdb output, not the study's own analysis. This sample gives more than 90,000 distinct CDR3 sequences in total; approximately 11% of them show up just once. The ten largest account for 4% to 5.5% of the sample.

Based on the germline V gene, the CDR1 and CDR2 sequences are SQVTM and ANQGSEA. Counted from cysteine to phenylalanine, this CDR3 has 14 amino acids. The CDR3 DNA has 42 bases and is translated from base 1. Between the V and J ends, shortened by 6 bases and 1 base respectively, the junction contains 13 bases. This clonotype showed up many times. The target of this receptor is not known. Base qualities are missing; no much larger clone stands one base away. The study was a case-control design nested within a healthcare worker cohort in London, UK, with weekly nasopharyngeal swab PCR tests and blood sampling. Healthcare workers were recruited between 23 and 31 March 2020, during the week of the UK lockdown, and were followed weekly for up to about 15 weeks.

This clonotype originated in an adult who was a healthcare worker with PCR-confirmed SARS-CoV-2 infection or an uninfected control (not recorded which). The rearranged chain carries TRBV29-1 and TRBJ2-1; a confident D gene designation cannot be given. Sequencing was carried out using whole blood. The sequence in DNA is TGCAGCGTGCCGACGGTAGGGTCCTACAATGAGCAGTTCTTC. It translates as CSVPTVGSYNEQFF.